One and the same sample provided the 11 T cell receptor beta chains below, sequenced in a study of cytomegalovirus exposure and HLA in healthy donors. Primers for the PCR totalled 60 Vbeta and 13 Jbeta. This table comes from immunoSEQ multiplex PCR, and its TCRdb copy is limited to in-frame clones, with some not included. The table lists approximately 170,000 clones, 81% of them singletons. What was sequenced was PBMCs. The source is a man in his forties or fifties in good health and CMV-seropositive.

The CDR3, as DNA: TGTGCCAGCAGCGATGAGTGGAGCAATCAGCCCCAGCATTTT. Translated: CASSDEWSNQPQHF. This chain links TRBV7-2 with TRBJ1-5; D ambiguous. Germline V gene sequence: CDR1 SGHTA, CDR2 FQGNSA. The CDR3 sequence is 14 residues long. V gave up 5 bases and J gave up 1 base, with 9 bases separating them.

The chain links TRBV5-1 to TRBJ1-1; TRBD1 matches 8 bases. The junction had 4 bases not matched to a gene; V was cut back by 3 bases and J by 3 bases. CDR3 length equals 14 residues. Looked up from germline, CDR1 is SGHRS and CDR2 is YFSETQ. Here the CDR3 reads CASSSGQGYTEAFF. The CDR3 nucleotides read TGCGCCAGCAGCTCCGGACAGGGCTACACTGAAGCTTTCTTT.

The chain joins TRBV27 to TRBJ1-1; possible D gene TRBD1, 5 bases. CDR3 size: 15 residues. Germline values: CDR1 MNHEY, CDR2 SMNVEV (reference sequence). V lost 4 bases, J lost 1 base, and 13 bases lay in between. The DNA of the CDR3 is TGTGCCAGCAGTTATAAAGGACACCCGAACACTGAAGCTTTCTTT. This sequence encodes CASSYKGHPNTEAFF.

The chain recombines TRBV19 with TRBJ1-1, with 7 bases lining up with TRBD1. The CDR3 length is 18 residues. V dropped 7 bases and J dropped 5; count of bases not matched to a gene: 22. Germline V gene sequence: CDR1 LNHDA, CDR2 SQIVND (reference sequence). Here the CDR3 reads CASTLSGLRQGRSTEAFF. The DNA of the CDR3 is TGTGCCAGTACCCTCTCGGGCCTCAGACAGGGAAGGTCTACTGAAGCTTTCTTT.

This chain links TRBV2 with TRBJ1-1; 7 bases line up with TRBD1. Germline assignment: CDR1 SNHLY and CDR2 FYNNEI. The length of the CDR3 is 15 residues. After removal of 6 bases from V and 0 bases from J, the junction contained 7 bases not matched to a gene. CDR3 in DNA: TGTGCCAGCAGAGACAGGGACCGCATGAACACTGAAGCTTTCTTT. It codes for CASRDRDRMNTEAFF.

The DNA of the CDR3 is TGTGCCACCAGCAGAGGGGACAGGGGGGCCCTTCAGTACTTC. It specifies CATSRGDRGALQYF. The gene calls are TRBV15 and TRBJ2-4, with TRBD1 matching over 11 bases. Looked up from germline, CDR1 is LNHNV and CDR2 is YYDKDF (reference sequence). This CDR3 contains 14 residues. V gave up 1 base and J gave up 11 bases; unmatched junction bases: 4.

This clone is a singleton in its sample. The V gene is TRBV27, the J gene TRBJ1-6, with TRBD1 matching 8 bases. In germline, CDR1 is MNHEY, CDR2 SMNVEV (reference sequence). V shed 7 bases and J 7 bases; nucleotides not matched to a gene: 6. This CDR3 is built from 14 residues. In nucleotides, the CDR3 is TGTGCCAGCAAAAAACAGGGGGGGAATTCACCCCTCCACTTT. Encoded protein: CASKKQGGNSPLHF.

This chain joins TRBV7-9 and TRBJ2-7, with a tentative D call TRBD2 (6 bases). The CDR3 sequence is 12 residues long. Germline values: CDR1 SEHNR, CDR2 FQNEAQ (reference sequence). V was shortened by 3 bases and J by 13 bases, with 16 bases between the two germline ends. CDR3 nucleotides: TGTGCCAGCAGCTTGGAGGGAGCATTCCCCTACTTC. Its protein product is CASSLEGAFPYF.

This clone turned up a few times. The V gene is TRBV7-6, the J gene TRBJ1-6, with D maybe TRBD1 (6 bases). V was pared by 5 bases and J by 8 bases, with 13 bases between. The germline V gene encodes CDR1 SGHVS and CDR2 FNYEAQ. There are 14 residues in the CDR3. The DNA of the CDR3 is TGTGCCAGCAGCCCACGGCCAGGGGATTCACCCCTCCACTTT. Protein product: CASSPRPGDSPLHF.

The chain carries TRBV28 and TRBJ1-1; D might be TRBD1 (6 bases). The CDR3 sequence is 15 residues long. CDR1 is MDHEN, CDR2 SYDVKM, per germline. V gave up 1 base and J gave up 7 bases, with 16 bases separating them. The CDR3 sequence: CASSLYPAGGYEAFF. The CDR3 DNA reads as TGTGCCAGCAGTTTATACCCCGCGGGGGGCTATGAAGCTTTCTTT.

The V and J genes are TRBV14 and TRBJ2-3; no reliable D call. V lost 0 bases to trimming and J lost 4 bases, with 8 bases between them. The germline CDR1 and CDR2 sequences are SGHDN and FVKESK. CDR3 size: 14 residues. The CDR3 sequence is CASSQDRGADTQYF. The CDR3 coding sequence is TGTGCCAGCAGCCAAGATAGAGGCGCAGATACGCAGTATTTT.